This note documents a single T cell receptor (beta chain) sequence. CDR3 length equals 16 residues. CDR1 is MDHEN and CDR2 is SYDVKM in the germline V gene. V shed 6 bases and J shed 1 base, with 19 bases lying between them. The sample's time point: sample taken at primary tumor resection. Unsorted whole RNA from tumor, nontumor lung or frozen PBMC underwent sequencing. This entry belongs to a study of spatial heterogeneity in lung cancer. TCRdb passed the 5' RACE reads through MiXCR, listing each CDR3 protein once. The sample consists of more than 30,000 distinct CDR3 sequences, about 6% of them appearing once.

The sequence derives from a male donor with early-stage non-small cell lung cancer. The V call is TRBV28, the J call TRBJ2-7; D could derive from TRBD1 or TRBD2 (5 bases each). The sequencing here drew on PBMCs, taken at surgery. The CDR3 DNA is TGTGCCAGCAGCCACGCTCGGGGACGGATTTCCTACGAGCAGTACTTC. Its protein is CASSHARGRISYEQYF.